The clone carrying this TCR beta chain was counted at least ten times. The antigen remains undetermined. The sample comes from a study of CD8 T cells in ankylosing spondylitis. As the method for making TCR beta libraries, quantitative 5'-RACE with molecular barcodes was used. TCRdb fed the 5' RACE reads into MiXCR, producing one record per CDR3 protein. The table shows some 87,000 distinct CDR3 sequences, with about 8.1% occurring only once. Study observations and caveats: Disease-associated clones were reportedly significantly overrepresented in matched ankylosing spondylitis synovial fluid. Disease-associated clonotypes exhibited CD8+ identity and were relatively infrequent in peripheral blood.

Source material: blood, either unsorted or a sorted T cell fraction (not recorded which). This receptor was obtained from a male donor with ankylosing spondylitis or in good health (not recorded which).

CDR3 sequence: CASSARGDSSNSPLHF. CDR3 nucleotides: TGCGCCAGCAGTGCTCGAGGGGACAGCAGTAATTCACCCCTCCACTTT. This chain uses TRBV5-1 with TRBJ1-6; 7 nucleotides line up with TRBD1. CDR3 length: 16 amino acids. Trimming at V came to 5 bases and at J to 6 bases, leaving 11 bases not matched to a gene. Germline V gene data show CDR1 as SGHRS and CDR2 as YFSETQ.